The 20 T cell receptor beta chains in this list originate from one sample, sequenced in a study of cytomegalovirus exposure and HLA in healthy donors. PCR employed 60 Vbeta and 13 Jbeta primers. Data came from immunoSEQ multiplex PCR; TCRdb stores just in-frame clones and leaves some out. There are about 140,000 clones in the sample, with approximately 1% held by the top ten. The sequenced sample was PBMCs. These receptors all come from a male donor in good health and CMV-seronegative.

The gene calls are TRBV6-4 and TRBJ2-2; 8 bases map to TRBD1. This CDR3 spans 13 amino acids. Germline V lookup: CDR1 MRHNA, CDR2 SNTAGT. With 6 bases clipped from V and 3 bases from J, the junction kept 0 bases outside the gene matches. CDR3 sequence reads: CASRTGDTGELFF. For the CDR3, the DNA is TGTGCCAGCAGGACAGGGGACACCGGGGAGCTGTTTTTT.

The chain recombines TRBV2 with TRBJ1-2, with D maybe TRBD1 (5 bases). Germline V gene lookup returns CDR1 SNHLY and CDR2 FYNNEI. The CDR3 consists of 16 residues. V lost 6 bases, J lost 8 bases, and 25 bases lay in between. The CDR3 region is CASRNPRGGESYGYTF. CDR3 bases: TGTGCCAGCAGGAATCCCCGTGGGGGGGAGAGCTACGGCTACACCTTC.

The chain's CDR3 is CARPRDRNTEAFF. In DNA, the CDR3 is TGCGCCAGACCCCGGGACAGGAACACTGAAGCTTTCTTT. J is TRBJ1-1 and V is TRBV10-1; TRBD1 aligns across 7 bases. The germline CDR1 and CDR2 sequences are WNHNN and SYGVQD (reference sequence). This CDR3 has 13 residues. The J segment lost 1 base and the V segment lost 9 bases, leaving 5 bases of the junction unmatched.

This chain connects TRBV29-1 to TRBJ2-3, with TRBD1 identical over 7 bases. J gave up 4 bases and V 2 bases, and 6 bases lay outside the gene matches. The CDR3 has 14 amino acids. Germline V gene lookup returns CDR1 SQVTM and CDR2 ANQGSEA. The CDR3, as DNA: TGCAGCGTTGAAAGGGGGCTAGCCCCAGATACGCAGTATTTT. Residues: CSVERGLAPDTQYF.

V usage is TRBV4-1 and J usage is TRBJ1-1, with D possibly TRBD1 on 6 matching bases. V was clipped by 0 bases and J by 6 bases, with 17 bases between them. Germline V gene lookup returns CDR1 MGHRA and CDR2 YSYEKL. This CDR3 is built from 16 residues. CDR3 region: CASSQEYQGLQPEAFF. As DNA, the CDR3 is TGCGCCAGCAGCCAAGAATATCAGGGGCTTCAGCCTGAAGCTTTCTTT.

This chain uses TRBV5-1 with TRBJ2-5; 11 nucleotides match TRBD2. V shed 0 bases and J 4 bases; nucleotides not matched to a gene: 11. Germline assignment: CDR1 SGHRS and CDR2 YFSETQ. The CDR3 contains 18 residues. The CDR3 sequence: CASSLVSLAGGGVETQYF. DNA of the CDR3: TGCGCCAGCAGCTTGGTTTCCCTAGCGGGAGGAGGAGTAGAGACCCAGTACTTC.

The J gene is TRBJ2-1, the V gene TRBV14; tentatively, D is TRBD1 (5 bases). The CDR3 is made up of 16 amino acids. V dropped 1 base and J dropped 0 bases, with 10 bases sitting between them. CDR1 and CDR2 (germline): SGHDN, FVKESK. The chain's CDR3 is CASSQGGSPSYNEQFF. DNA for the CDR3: TGTGCCAGCAGCCAAGGGGGCTCGCCCTCCTACAATGAGCAGTTCTTC. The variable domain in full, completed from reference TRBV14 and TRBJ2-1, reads EAGVTQFPSHSVIEKGQTVTLRCDPISGHDNLYWYRRVMGKEIKFLLHFVKESKQDESGMPNNRFLAERTGGTYSTLKVQPAELEDSGVYFCASSQGGSPSYNEQFFGPGTRLTVL.

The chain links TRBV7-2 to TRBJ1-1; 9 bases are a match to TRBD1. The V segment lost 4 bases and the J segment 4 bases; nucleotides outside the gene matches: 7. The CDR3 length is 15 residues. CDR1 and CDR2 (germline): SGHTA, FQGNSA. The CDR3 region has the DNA TGTGCCAGCAGCTCGGGACAGGGTTCGGGCACTGAAGCTTTCTTT. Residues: CASSSGQGSGTEAFF.

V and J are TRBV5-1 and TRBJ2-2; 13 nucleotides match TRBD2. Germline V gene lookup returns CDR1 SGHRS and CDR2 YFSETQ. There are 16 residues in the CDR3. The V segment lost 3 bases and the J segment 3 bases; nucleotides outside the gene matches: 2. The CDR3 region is CASSSGLAGDTGELFF. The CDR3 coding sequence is TGCGCCAGCAGCTCCGGACTAGCGGGGGACACCGGGGAGCTGTTTTTT.

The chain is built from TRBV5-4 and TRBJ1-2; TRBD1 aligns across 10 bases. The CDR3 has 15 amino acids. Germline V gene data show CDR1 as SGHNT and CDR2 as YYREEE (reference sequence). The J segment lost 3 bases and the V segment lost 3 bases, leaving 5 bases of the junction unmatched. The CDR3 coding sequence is TGTGCCAGCAGCTACGGGACAGGGGCTGACTATGGCTACACCTTC. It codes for CASSYGTGADYGYTF.

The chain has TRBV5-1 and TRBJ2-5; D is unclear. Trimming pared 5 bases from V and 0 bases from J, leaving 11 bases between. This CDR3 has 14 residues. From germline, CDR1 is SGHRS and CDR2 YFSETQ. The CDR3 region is CASSLVPDQETQYF. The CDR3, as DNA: TGCGCCAGCAGTCTCGTCCCAGACCAAGAGACCCAGTACTTC. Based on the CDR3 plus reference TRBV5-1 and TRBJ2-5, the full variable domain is KAGVTQTPRYLIKTRGQQVTLSCSPISGHRSVSWYQQTPGQGLQFLFEYFSETQRNKGNFPGRFSGRQFSNSRSEMNVSTLELGDSALYLCASSLVPDQETQYFGPGTRLLVL.

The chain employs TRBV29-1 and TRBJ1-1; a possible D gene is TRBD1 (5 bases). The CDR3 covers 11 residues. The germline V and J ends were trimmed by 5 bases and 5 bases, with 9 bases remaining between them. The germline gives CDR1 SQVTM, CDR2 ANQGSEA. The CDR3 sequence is CSVKEGTEAFF. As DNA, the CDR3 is TGCAGCGTTAAGGAGGGGACTGAAGCTTTCTTT.

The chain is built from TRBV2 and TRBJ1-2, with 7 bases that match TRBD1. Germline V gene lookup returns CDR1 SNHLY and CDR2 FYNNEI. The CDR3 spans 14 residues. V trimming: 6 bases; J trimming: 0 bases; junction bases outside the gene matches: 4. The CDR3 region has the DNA TGTGCCAGCAGGTCCGGGACAGCTAACTATGGCTACACCTTC. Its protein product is CASRSGTANYGYTF.

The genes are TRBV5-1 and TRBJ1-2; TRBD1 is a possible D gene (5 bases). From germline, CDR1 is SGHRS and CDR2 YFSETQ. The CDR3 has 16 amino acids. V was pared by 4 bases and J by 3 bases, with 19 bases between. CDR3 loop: CASSPSITVRDYGYTF. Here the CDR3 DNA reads TGCGCCAGCAGCCCATCCATCACCGTCAGGGACTATGGCTACACCTTC.

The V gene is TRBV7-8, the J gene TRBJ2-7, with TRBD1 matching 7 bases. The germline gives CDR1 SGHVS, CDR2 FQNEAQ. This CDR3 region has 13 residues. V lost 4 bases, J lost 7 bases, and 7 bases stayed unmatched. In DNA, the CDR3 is TGTGCCAGCAGCTCCGACAGGGTGGGAGAGCAGTACTTC. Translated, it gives CASSSDRVGEQYF.

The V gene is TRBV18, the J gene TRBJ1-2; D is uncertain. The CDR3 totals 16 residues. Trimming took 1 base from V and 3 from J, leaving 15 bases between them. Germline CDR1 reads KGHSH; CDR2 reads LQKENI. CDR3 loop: CASSPLGSGSDYGYTF. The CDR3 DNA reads TGTGCCAGCTCACCACTGGGCTCCGGGAGCGACTATGGCTACACCTTC. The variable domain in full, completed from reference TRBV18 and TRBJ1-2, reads NAGVMQNPRHLVRRRGQEARLRCSPMKGHSHVYWYRQLPEEGLKFMVYLQKENIIDESGMPKERFSAEFPKEGPSILRIQQVVRGDSAAYFCASSPLGSGSDYGYTFGSGTRLTVV.

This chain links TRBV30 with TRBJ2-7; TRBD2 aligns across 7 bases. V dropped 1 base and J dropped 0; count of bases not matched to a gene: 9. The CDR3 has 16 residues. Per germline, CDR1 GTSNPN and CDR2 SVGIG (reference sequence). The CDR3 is CAWSDGFSGFSYEQYF. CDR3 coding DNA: TGTGCCTGGAGTGATGGCTTTAGCGGGTTCTCCTACGAGCAGTACTTC. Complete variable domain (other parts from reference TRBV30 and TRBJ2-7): SQTIHQWPATLVQPVGSPLSLECTVEGTSNPNLYWYRQAAGRGLQLLFYSVGIGQISSEVPQNLSASRPQDRQFILSSKKLLLSDSGFYLCAWSDGFSGFSYEQYFGPGTRLTVT.

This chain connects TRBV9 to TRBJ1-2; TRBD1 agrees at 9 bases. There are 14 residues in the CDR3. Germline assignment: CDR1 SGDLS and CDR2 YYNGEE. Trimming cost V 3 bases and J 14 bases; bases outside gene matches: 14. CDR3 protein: CASSGGGTGQLQTF. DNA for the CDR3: TGTGCCAGCAGCGGGGGAGGGACAGGGCAGCTTCAGACCTTC.

The CDR3 sequence: CSVRQDNSNQPQHF. The CDR3 DNA is TGCAGCGTGCGACAAGATAATAGCAATCAGCCCCAGCATTTT. The rearrangement joins TRBV29-1 to TRBJ1-5, with D uncertain. The CDR3 extends over 14 amino acids. Trimming pared 6 bases from V and 0 bases from J, leaving 12 bases between. Germline V lookup: CDR1 SQVTM, CDR2 ANQGSEA.

CDR3 residues: CASSYGQGAFSQPQHF. In DNA form, the CDR3 reads TGTGCCAGCAGTTACGGACAGGGGGCTTTTAGTCAGCCCCAGCATTTT. The rearrangement links TRBV6-6 to TRBJ1-5; TRBD1 aligns across 11 bases. CDR1 is MNHNY, CDR2 SVGAGI, per germline (reference sequence). V lost 2 bases to trimming and J lost 6 bases; unmatched junction nucleotides: 6. The CDR3 runs to 16 residues.